This TCR beta chain was obtained from a study of shared clonotypes between healthy human individuals. General study findings and limits: Several donors held about 5% of naive CD4 clonotypes in common.

Several immunoSEQ plates held equal portions of the genomic DNA taken from each subset. Method: immunoSEQ multiplex PCR; TCRdb's copy keeps in-frame clones and lacks some. The data contain 850,000 to 1,100,000 clones, 60% to 85% of them singletons. In regard to this clone: Its antigen is unknown.

Germline-derived CDR1 and CDR2 are MGHRA and YSYEKL. The CDR3 has 16 amino acids. V was shortened by 2 bases and J by 0 bases, with 10 bases between the two germline ends. The sequenced sample consisted of memory CD4+ T cells from PBMCs. Subset specified: CD45RA-negative fraction. The TCR was taken from a man younger than 30 in good health. Some clones in this sample may be carry-over from other donors' samples. The chain has TRBV4-1 and TRBJ2-2, with TRBD2 as a possible D gene (6 bases). Here the CDR3 reads CASSQRTNANTGELFF. In DNA, the CDR3 is TGCGCCAGCAGCCAAAGGACTAATGCGAACACCGGGGAGCTGTTTTTT.